This passage covers 21 T cell receptor beta chains from one sample sequenced in a study of cytomegalovirus exposure and HLA in healthy donors. Sequencing used immunoSEQ multiplex PCR; TCRdb keeps in-frame clones, though not all of them. The sample includes 75,000 to 95,000 clones, about 96% seen only once; the top ten take 0.6% to 0.95%. Sequenced input: PBMCs. The receptors stem from a man younger than 35 in good health and CMV-seronegative.

The chain combines TRBV10-1 with TRBJ2-2; D remains ambiguous. Germline CDR1 reads WNHNN; CDR2 reads SYGVQD (reference sequence). Trimming stripped 5 bases from V and 2 bases from J, with 3 bases between. The CDR3 is made up of 12 amino acids. Here the CDR3 reads CASSPNTGELFF. The CDR3 DNA follows: TGCGCCAGCAGTCCAAACACCGGGGAGCTGTTTTTT.

The gene calls are TRBV7-9 and TRBJ2-2, with TRBD1 matching over 8 bases. CDR3 length: 16 residues. Germline V gene data show CDR1 as SEHNR and CDR2 as FQNEAQ (reference sequence). The V segment lost 0 bases and the J segment 7 bases; nucleotides outside the gene matches: 7. CDR3 nucleotides: TGTGCCAGCAGCTTAGCGGGACAGGTTATCATCGGGGAGCTGTTTTTT. Protein sequence: CASSLAGQVIIGELFF.

This chain links TRBV4-1 with TRBJ2-1; no clear D. The germline V and J ends were trimmed by 0 bases and 9 bases, with 15 bases remaining between them. Germline-derived CDR1 and CDR2 are MGHRA and YSYEKL. The CDR3 is 15 residues long. This CDR3 is CASSQDQVPFGEQFF. The CDR3 nucleotides read TGCGCCAGCAGCCAAGATCAAGTACCCTTCGGTGAGCAGTTCTTC.

This sequence joins TRBV7-6 and TRBJ1-1; no reliable D call. There are 14 residues in the CDR3. V gave up 0 bases and J gave up 1 base, with 6 bases separating them. CDR1 and CDR2 from the germline V gene are SGHVS and FNYEAQ. For the CDR3, the DNA is TGTGCCAGCAGCTTAGCCGGGTCGAACACTGAAGCTTTCTTT. Translation gives CASSLAGSNTEAFF.

V is TRBV19 and J is TRBJ1-1, with 8 bases lining up with TRBD1. After removal of 4 bases from V and 8 bases from J, the junction contained 24 bases not matched to a gene. CDR3 size: 19 residues. Germline V lookup: CDR1 LNHDA, CDR2 SQIVND (reference sequence). DNA for the CDR3: TGTGCCAGTAGTAAAGGGAGTAGTCGACAGGGGAACTCTTGGAGGGAAGCTTTCTTT. This sequence encodes CASSKGSSRQGNSWREAFF.

The chain has TRBV18 and TRBJ2-1; the match to TRBD2 covers 9 bases. J was trimmed by 7 bases and V by 3 bases; bases with no gene match: 16. The CDR3 loop spans 18 amino acids. CDR1 is KGHSH and CDR2 is LQKENI in the germline V gene. The CDR3 region has the DNA TGTGCCAGCTCACCCAACTACTTCCGGACTAGCGAACCGAATGAGCAGTTCTTC. Translation gives CASSPNYFRTSEPNEQFF. The entire variable domain, with the rest obtained from reference TRBV18 and TRBJ2-1, is as follows: NAGVMQNPRHLVRRRGQEARLRCSPMKGHSHVYWYRQLPEEGLKFMVYLQKENIIDESGMPKERFSAEFPKEGPSILRIQQVVRGDSAAYFCASSPNYFRTSEPNEQFFGPGTRLTVL.

V and J are TRBV14 and TRBJ2-5; 8 positions match TRBD2. V dropped 4 bases and J dropped 5; count of bases not matched to a gene: 9. CDR3 size: 15 residues. The germline gives CDR1 SGHDN, CDR2 FVKESK. The CDR3 DNA reads as TGTGCCAGCAGCCCCGGGACTAGAGGTCGGGAGACCCAGTACTTC. Its protein product is CASSPGTRGRETQYF.

This rearrangement joins TRBV28 to TRBJ1-5; perhaps TRBD1 as D (5 bases). CDR3 size: 14 residues. V lost 6 bases, J lost 7 bases, and 16 bases lay in between. CDR1 is MDHEN, CDR2 SYDVKM, per germline. CDR3 coding DNA: TGTGCCAGCAGCTCGCCGGCGGGGCGACAGCCCCAGCATTTT. Its protein is CASSSPAGRQPQHF.

The gene calls are TRBV27 and TRBJ1-1; 7 bases fit TRBD1. Looked up from germline, CDR1 is MNHEY and CDR2 is SMNVEV (reference sequence). V lost 3 bases to trimming and J lost 1 base; unmatched junction nucleotides: 8. The length of the CDR3 is 16 residues. In DNA, the CDR3 is TGTGCCAGCAGTTTGACAGGGTTCGAAAGGAACACTGAAGCTTTCTTT. It yields the protein CASSLTGFERNTEAFF.

The J gene is TRBJ2-1, the V gene TRBV6-5, with TRBD2 as a possible D gene (5 bases). The CDR3 covers 10 residues. Germline loops: CDR1 MNHEY, CDR2 SVGAGI. V was pared by 11 bases and J by 9 bases, with 11 bases between. This CDR3 is CALGVGEQFF. CDR3 DNA: TGTGCCCTCGGGGTAGGTGAGCAGTTCTTC.

The J gene is TRBJ2-1, the V gene TRBV7-2, with 10 bases identical to TRBD2. After removal of 5 bases from V and 1 base from J, the junction contained 2 bases not matched to a gene. Germline V gene lookup returns CDR1 SGHTA and CDR2 FQGNSA. This CDR3 has 15 residues. The CDR3 region is CASSPLAGSYNEQFF. CDR3 coding DNA: TGTGCCAGCAGCCCACTAGCGGGGTCCTACAATGAGCAGTTCTTC.

The V and J genes are TRBV11-3 and TRBJ2-2; D gene ambiguous. CDR1 and CDR2 (germline): SGHNT, YENEEA. The CDR3 totals 13 residues. V lost 3 bases to trimming and J lost 4 bases, with 6 bases between them. The CDR3 spells CASSFGGTGELFF. The CDR3 bases are TGTGCCAGCAGCTTCGGCGGCACCGGGGAGCTGTTTTTT.

This chain connects TRBV2 to TRBJ1-5, with 7 bases identical to TRBD1. CDR3 length: 13 amino acids. Germline assignment: CDR1 SNHLY and CDR2 FYNNEI. The trim removed 8 bases at V and 2 bases at J, leaving 3 bases unmatched. CDR3 region: CASGGQGNQPQHF. CDR3 nucleotides: TGTGCCAGCGGCGGACAGGGCAATCAGCCCCAGCATTTT.

The V call is TRBV6-6, the J call TRBJ2-7; D assignment may be TRBD1 or TRBD2 (6 bases each). CDR3 length: 13 residues. Trimming took 6 bases from V and 3 from J, leaving 12 bases between them. Germline V lookup: CDR1 MNHNY, CDR2 SVGAGI (reference sequence). CDR3 DNA sequence: TGTGCCAGCAGACCCGGAGGGGGCTACGAGCAGTACGTC. Protein: CASRPGGGYEQYV.

The chain is built from TRBV27 and TRBJ2-1, with D possibly matching TRBD2 (6 bases). Trimming removed 3 bases at V and 0 bases at J, with 12 bases between. This CDR3 region has 16 residues. The germline V gene encodes CDR1 MNHEY and CDR2 SMNVEV (reference sequence). The CDR3, as DNA: TGTGCCAGCAGTTTTATGTTCGGGAGCTCCTACAATGAGCAGTTCTTC. The encoded protein is CASSFMFGSSYNEQFF.

In this sample, this clone turned up once. This rearrangement joins TRBV7-9 to TRBJ2-3; TRBD2 is a possible D gene (5 bases). The V gene's germline CDR1 is SEHNR and CDR2 FQNEAQ (reference sequence). Trimming took off 1 base at V and 3 bases at J, with 17 bases between the two ends. CDR3 length: 17 residues. The CDR3 here is CASSLGVGAPETDTQYF. CDR3 DNA: TGTGCCAGCAGCTTAGGTGTGGGAGCGCCCGAGACAGATACGCAGTATTTT. The full variable domain, rest sourced from reference TRBV7-9 and TRBJ2-3, is DTGVSQNPRHKITKRGQNVTFRCDPISEHNRLYWYRQTLGQGPEFLTYFQNEAQLEKSRLLSDRFSAERPKGSFSTLEIQRTEQGDSAMYLCASSLGVGAPETDTQYFGPGTRLTVL.

The rearrangement uses TRBV13 and TRBJ2-5, with 7 bases lining up with TRBD2. V shed 1 base and J 4 bases; nucleotides not matched to a gene: 6. The CDR3 is 15 residues long. The germline gives CDR1 PRHDT, CDR2 FYEKMQ (reference sequence). The CDR3 protein is CASSLVLWEGETQYF. The CDR3 DNA sequence: TGTGCCAGCAGCTTAGTACTCTGGGAGGGAGAGACCCAGTACTTC.

The genes are TRBV18 and TRBJ1-2; 8 bases line up with TRBD1. Germline V gives CDR1 KGHSH, CDR2 LQKENI. The CDR3 length is 13 residues. The V and J ends lost 4 bases and 4 bases, in that order; junction bases with no gene match: 2. CDR3: CASSLDRVYGYTF. The CDR3 DNA follows: TGTGCCAGCTCACTGGACAGGGTCTATGGCTACACCTTC.

The genes are TRBV4-3 and TRBJ2-1, with TRBD2 matching 10 bases. V lost 2 bases, J lost 1 base, and 2 bases stayed unmatched. CDR3 length: 16 amino acids. The germline gives CDR1 LGHNA, CDR2 YSLEER. The CDR3 DNA reads TGCGCCAGCAGCCAACAGACTAGCGGGTCCTACAATGAGCAGTTCTTC. This translates into CASSQQTSGSYNEQFF.

The rearrangement uses TRBV30 and TRBJ2-5; D uncertain. The V gene's germline CDR1 is GTSNPN and CDR2 SVGIG (reference sequence). There are 10 residues in the CDR3. Trimming shortened V by 3 bases and J by 4 bases, and 3 bases separated the two germline ends. CDR3 in amino acids: CAWSLETQYF. The CDR3 nucleotides read TGTGCCTGGAGCCTAGAGACCCAGTACTTC.

The rearrangement joins TRBV2 to TRBJ2-1; 10 positions match TRBD2. This CDR3 has 15 residues. The germline V gene encodes CDR1 SNHLY and CDR2 FYNNEI. Losses at the gene ends were 10 bases for V and 0 bases for J; bases not matched to a gene: 6. CDR3 DNA: TGTGCCATCGTACCTAGCGGGGGCTCCTACAATGAGCAGTTCTTC. Translated: CAIVPSGGSYNEQFF.